A selection of T cell receptor beta chains follows, all from one sample in a study of T-cell memory formation after mild COVID-19. MiXCR was run by TCRdb on the 5' RACE reads, yielding one entry per CDR3 protein. The sample has fewer than 500,000 distinct CDR3 sequences; approximately 23% are singletons. The sequenced sample consisted of PBMCs or a T cell subset sorted from them (not recorded which). These receptors were collected from an adult woman who had mild COVID-19 (a few samples of this study predate the infection). Cell type and time point are not known. The CDR3 runs from the conserved cysteine through the conserved F or W. The order of the fields is clone size, J gene, D gene, V gene, CDR3 protein, CDR3 DNA. A D gene is named only where the DNA matches it firmly. Clone size, where shown, is once, few, many, or a class for clones that have expanded.

size: few; J: TRBJ2-1; D: .; V: TRBV7-3; CDR3: CASSLTGDRVNEQFF; DNA: TGTGCCAGCAGCTTAACGGGGGATAGGGTCAATGAGCAGTTCTTC
size: few; J: TRBJ2-3; D: TRBD1; V: TRBV5-6; CDR3: CASSLSLTGYADTQYF; DNA: TGTGCCAGCAGCTTGAGTCTGACAGGGTACGCAGATACGCAGTATTTT
size: few; J: TRBJ2-1; D: TRBD1; V: TRBV4-1; CDR3: CASSLLPGQEYNEQFF; DNA: TGCGCCAGCAGCTTATTACCGGGACAGGAATACAATGAGCAGTTCTTC
size: .; J: TRBJ2-1; D: .; V: TRBV20-1; CDR3: CSALTSNEQFF; DNA: TGCAGTGCCCTGACTAGTAATGAGCAGTTCTTC
size: few; J: TRBJ2-5; D: TRBD2; V: TRBV2; CDR3: CASQPTGGSETQYF; DNA: TGTGCCAGCCAACCAACGGGGGGATCGGAGACCCAGTACTTC
size: few; J: TRBJ1-5; D: .; V: TRBV3-1; CDR3: CASSQDQGWEQPQHF; DNA: TGTGCCAGCAGCCAAGATCAGGGTTGGGAACAGCCCCAGCATTTT
size: .; J: TRBJ1-1; D: .; V: TRBV4-1; CDR3: CASSQLGSTEAFF; DNA: TGCGCCAGCAGCCAGTTGGGAAGCACTGAAGCTTTCTTT
size: few; J: TRBJ2-6; D: .; V: TRBV12-3/TRBV12-4; CDR3: CASRPVGPGVSGANVLTF; DNA: TGTGCCAGCAGACCGGTGGGGCCGGGCGTCTCTGGGGCCAACGTCCTGACTTTC
size: .; J: TRBJ2-2; D: .; V: TRBV9; CDR3: CASSVGQNTGELFF; DNA: TGTGCCAGCAGCGTAGGGCAGAACACCGGGGAGCTGTTTTTT
size: .; J: TRBJ2-3; D: .; V: TRBV9; CDR3: CASSSSPGPPDTQYF; DNA: TGTGCCAGCAGCTCATCCCCGGGACCCCCAGATACGCAGTATTTT
size: .; J: TRBJ2-6; D: .; V: TRBV5-1; CDR3: CASSLGSLSGANVLTF; DNA: TGCGCCAGCAGCTTGGGTAGTTTATCTGGGGCCAACGTCCTGACTTTC
size: .; J: TRBJ2-7; D: .; V: TRBV7-9; CDR3: CASSSQTGSPTGGEQYF; DNA: TGTGCCAGCAGCTCCCAGACAGGCTCACCCACCGGAGGCGAGCAGTACTTC
size: .; J: TRBJ1-4; D: .; V: TRBV5-1; CDR3: CASSFTGPNEKLFF; DNA: TGCGCCAGCAGCTTCACAGGGCCCAATGAAAAACTGTTTTTT
size: .; J: TRBJ2-1; D: .; V: TRBV24-1; CDR3: CATSDTAYDSYNEQFF; DNA: TGTGCCACCAGTGACACGGCTTACGACTCCTACAATGAGCAGTTCTTC
size: .; J: TRBJ2-5; D: .; V: TRBV3-1; CDR3: CASSRLGKTQYF; DNA: TGTGCCAGCAGCCGCCTGGGGAAGACCCAGTACTTC
size: few; J: TRBJ2-7; D: .; V: TRBV5-1; CDR3: CASSHGPGAYEQYF; DNA: TGCGCCAGCAGCCATGGACCCGGGGCCTACGAGCAGTACTTC
size: .; J: TRBJ2-2; D: .; V: TRBV11-2; CDR3: CASSPHAGELFF; DNA: TGTGCCAGCAGCCCACACGCCGGGGAGCTGTTTTTT
size: few; J: TRBJ1-4; D: .; V: TRBV4-3; CDR3: CASSQGTGQGLNEKLFF; DNA: TGCGCCAGCAGCCAAGGGACCGGTCAGGGACTTAATGAAAAACTGTTTTTT
size: few; J: TRBJ2-1; D: TRBD2; V: TRBV4-1; CDR3: CASSQQLAGVTLNNEQFF; DNA: TGCGCCAGCAGCCAACAGTTAGCGGGAGTTACCCTCAACAATGAGCAGTTCTTC
size: few; J: TRBJ2-2; D: .; V: TRBV6-1; CDR3: CASRGDGSTGELFF; DNA: TGTGCCAGCAGGGGCGACGGGAGCACCGGGGAGCTGTTTTTT
size: .; J: TRBJ2-5; D: .; V: TRBV5-6; CDR3: CASSLGRRTQYF; DNA: TGTGCCAGCAGCTTGGGAAGAAGGACCCAGTACTTC
size: .; J: TRBJ1-1; D: .; V: TRBV2; CDR3: CATPGGEGSNTEAFF; DNA: TGTGCCACCCCGGGGGGGGAGGGTTCGAACACTGAAGCTTTCTTT
size: .; J: TRBJ1-6; D: TRBD1; V: TRBV6-6; CDR3: CASSYGDRDNSPLHF; DNA: TGTGCCAGCAGTTACGGGGACAGGGATAATTCACCCCTCCACTTT
size: few; J: TRBJ2-1; D: .; V: TRBV7-9; CDR3: CASSPPLGDYNEQFF; DNA: TGTGCCAGCAGCCCCCCCTTAGGGGACTACAATGAGCAGTTCTTC
size: .; J: TRBJ2-1; D: .; V: TRBV20-1; CDR3: CSARVEVHEQFF; DNA: TGCAGTGCTAGAGTGGAGGTTCATGAGCAGTTCTTC
size: .; J: TRBJ2-1; D: TRBD2; V: TRBV29-1; CDR3: CSVAGRGGWNEQFF; DNA: TGCAGCGTTGCCGGGCGGGGGGGTTGGAATGAGCAGTTCTTC
size: few; J: TRBJ2-1; D: .; V: TRBV2; CDR3: CASRTSFEFF; DNA: TGTGCCAGCAGAACTAGCTTCGAGTTCTTC
size: few; J: TRBJ2-1; D: TRBD2; V: TRBV15; CDR3: CATSSTKPGGFSYNEQFF; DNA: TGTGCCACCAGCAGCACGAAGCCCGGGGGGTTCTCCTACAATGAGCAGTTCTTC
size: few; J: TRBJ1-5; D: TRBD1; V: TRBV10-2; CDR3: CASSEIVGRGLQPQHF; DNA: TGCGCCAGCAGTGAAATAGTAGGCAGGGGGCTTCAGCCCCAGCATTTT
size: .; J: TRBJ2-2; D: TRBD1; V: TRBV11-2; CDR3: CASSVDRGTGELFF; DNA: TGTGCCAGCAGCGTCGACAGGGGCACCGGGGAGCTGTTTTTT
size: .; J: TRBJ2-5; D: .; V: TRBV7-2; CDR3: CASSLVPETQYF; DNA: TGTGCCAGCAGCTTAGTCCCAGAGACCCAGTACTTC
size: few; J: TRBJ2-6; D: TRBD1; V: TRBV5-1; CDR3: CASSLALRQGPNVLTF; DNA: TGCGCCAGCAGCTTGGCTTTAAGACAGGGACCCAACGTCCTGACTTTC
size: .; J: TRBJ1-1; D: .; V: TRBV7-6; CDR3: CASSLGAGDTEAFF; DNA: TGTGCCAGCAGCTTAGGGGCAGGGGACACTGAAGCTTTCTTT
size: .; J: TRBJ2-7; D: TRBD1; V: TRBV10-3; CDR3: CAISEPGTGGPYEQYF; DNA: TGTGCCATCAGTGAGCCCGGGACAGGGGGCCCCTACGAGCAGTACTTC
size: many; J: TRBJ2-1; D: TRBD2; V: TRBV11-2; CDR3: CASKRGVLNEQFF; DNA: TGTGCCAGCAAACGGGGGGTATTGAATGAGCAGTTCTTC
size: once; J: TRBJ2-7; D: TRBD2; V: TRBV20-1; CDR3: CSVSGLAGGGRDEQYF; DNA: TGCAGTGTTTCCGGACTAGCGGGAGGTGGGCGGGACGAGCAGTACTTC
size: few; J: TRBJ2-1; D: TRBD2; V: TRBV29-1; CDR3: CSVQAGAYNEQFF; DNA: TGCAGCGTTCAAGCGGGAGCCTACAATGAGCAGTTCTTC
size: many; J: TRBJ2-3; D: .; V: TRBV7-8; CDR3: CASSLEAGTDTQYF; DNA: TGTGCCAGCAGCTTAGAAGCGGGCACAGATACGCAGTATTTT
size: .; J: TRBJ2-3; D: TRBD1; V: TRBV24-1; CDR3: CATSLAGQGVSTDTQYF; DNA: TGTGCCACCAGCCTTGCGGGACAGGGGGTTAGCACAGATACGCAGTATTTT
size: .; J: TRBJ2-7; D: TRBD2; V: TRBV7-2; CDR3: CAISLRASGVAYEQYF; DNA: TGTGCCATCAGCTTAAGAGCTAGCGGGGTCGCCTACGAGCAGTACTTC
size: .; J: TRBJ2-7; D: .; V: TRBV7-7; CDR3: CASSPPRQSRQYF; DNA: TGTGCCAGCAGCCCACCTCGACAGTCGAGGCAGTACTTC
size: .; J: TRBJ2-3; D: .; V: TRBV5-1; CDR3: CASRTRGEGTDTQYF; DNA: TGCGCCAGCAGGACGAGGGGGGAAGGTACAGATACGCAGTATTTT
size: many; J: TRBJ2-5; D: .; V: TRBV2; CDR3: CASSGTDQETQYF; DNA: TGTGCCAGCAGTGGGACAGACCAAGAGACCCAGTACTTC
size: few; J: TRBJ2-3; D: TRBD2; V: TRBV7-3; CDR3: CASSLTGLAGTTDTQYF; DNA: TGTGCCAGCAGTTTAACCGGACTAGCGGGGACCACAGATACGCAGTATTTT
size: .; J: TRBJ2-6; D: TRBD1; V: TRBV7-2; CDR3: CASSPQGTGVRANVLTF; DNA: TGTGCCAGCAGCCCACAGGGGACAGGGGTCCGGGCCAACGTCCTGACTTTC